This T cell receptor beta chain comes out of a study of identical twins. Study results and limitations: Among monozygotic twins, out-of-frame TCR alpha sharing exceeded what models predicted.

A word on this clonotype: Its matching antigen is unknown.

One entry per CDR3 protein, called by TCRdb with MiXCR from the 5' RACE reads. The sample shows about 700,000 distinct CDR3 sequences, more than 6.5% of them seen only once. Germline V gives CDR1 SGHAT, CDR2 FQDESV (reference sequence). After removal of 6 bases from V and 3 bases from J, the junction contained 23 bases not matched to a gene. This CDR3 region has 20 residues. These data also formed part of another study, on yellow fever vaccine responses in identical twins.

V is TRBV11-1 and J is TRBJ2-1; 7 bases map to TRBD1. This sequence was found in a woman younger than 30 in good health. Sequencing was carried out using PBMCs. CDR3: CASSPRPTGLVASRYNEQFF. The CDR3 region has the DNA TGTGCCAGCAGTCCAAGACCGACAGGGTTGGTAGCTAGCCGCTACAATGAGCAGTTCTTC.